Presented here are 3 T cell receptor beta chains from one specimen sequenced in a study of metastatic and nonmetastatic thyroid tumors. Each patient went into thyroid surgery without having received any treatment. TCRdb reprocessed the PCR reads using MiXCR. Seen here are 21,000 or so clones, around 16% observed once, and the top ten hold 15% to 20%. The sequenced sample consisted of blood. All receptors come from a female donor with papillary thyroid cancer or a benign thyroid nodule (not recorded which). Some clones in this sample may be carry-over from other donors' samples.

By frequency in the sample, this clone is medium-sized. The chain uses TRBV6-2 or TRBV6-3 and TRBJ1-1; tentatively, D is TRBD1 (6 bases). Germline CDR1 is MNHEY and CDR2 is SVGEGT. Trimming took 7 bases from V and 11 from J, leaving 20 bases between them. CDR3 size: 13 residues. CDR3: CASTPGGATAAFF. The CDR3 bases are TGTGCCAGCACCCCTGGGGGCGCGACGGCGGCTTTCTTT.

This clone was detected many times. The genes are TRBV20-1 and TRBJ2-7; 7 nucleotides align to TRBD1. This CDR3 region has 11 residues. The germline V gene has CDR1 DFQATT and CDR2 SNEGSKA (reference sequence). The CDR3 is CGYRGVSEQYF. The CDR3 coding sequence is TGCGGGTACAGGGGAGTAAGCGAGCAGTACTTC.

This clone was detected many times. This chain links TRBV7-2 with TRBJ2-2; perhaps TRBD2 as D (6 bases). Germline CDR1 is SGHTA and CDR2 is FQGNSA. The CDR3 is 15 residues long. V lost 3 bases and J 2 bases, leaving 10 bases between the germline ends. CDR3 DNA: TGTGCCAGCAGCTTGCAGGGACTTAACACCGGGGAGCTGTTTTTT. Its protein product is CASSLQGLNTGELFF.